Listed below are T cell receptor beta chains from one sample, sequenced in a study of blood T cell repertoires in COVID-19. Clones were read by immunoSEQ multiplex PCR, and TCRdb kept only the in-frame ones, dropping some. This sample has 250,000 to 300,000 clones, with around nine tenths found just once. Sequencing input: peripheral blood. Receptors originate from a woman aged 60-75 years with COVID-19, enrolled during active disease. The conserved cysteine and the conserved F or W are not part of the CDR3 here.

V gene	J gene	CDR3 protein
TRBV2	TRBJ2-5	ASTRGGGWGQETQY
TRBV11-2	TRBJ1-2	ASPGENYGYT
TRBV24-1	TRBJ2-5	ATSDFGRGLDQETQY
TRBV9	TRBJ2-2	ASSVGSGGVNTGELF
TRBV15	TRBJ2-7	ATSRDRGGEQY
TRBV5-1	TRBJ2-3	ASQAGTDTQY
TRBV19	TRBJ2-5	ASSPGVAGGETQY
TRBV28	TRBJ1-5	ASTRGGALASIKPQH
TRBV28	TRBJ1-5	ASRWARLSNQPQH
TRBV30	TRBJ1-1	AWYTGKEAF
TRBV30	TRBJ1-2	AWKEGYGYT
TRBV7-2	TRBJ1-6	ASSSPGGRWDNSPLH
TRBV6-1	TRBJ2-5	ASRSPGGQETQY
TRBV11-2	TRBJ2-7	ASSLDSPGYEQY
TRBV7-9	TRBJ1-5	ASSLSPTGGGNQPQH
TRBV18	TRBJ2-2	ASSPRQGQSTGELF
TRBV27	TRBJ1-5	ASRKTGTGGGEPQH
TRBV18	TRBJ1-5	ASSPLGDQPQH
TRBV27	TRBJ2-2	ASRVSGWAGELF
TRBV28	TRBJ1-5	ASSLGTGPSNQPQH
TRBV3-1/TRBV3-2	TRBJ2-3	AKSGTSGRTDTQY
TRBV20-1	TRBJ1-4	SVDINEKLF
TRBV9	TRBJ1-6	ASSVRQRDSPLH
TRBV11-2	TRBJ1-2	ASSLRGVSTYGYT
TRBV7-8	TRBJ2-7	ASRRAERDIHEQY
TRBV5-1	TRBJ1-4	ASSFGRGNEKLF
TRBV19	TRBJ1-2	ASSRRGLGGYT
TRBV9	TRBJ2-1	ASSPMAESSYNEQF
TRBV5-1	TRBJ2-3	ASSLQDSSTDTQY
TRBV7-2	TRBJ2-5	ASSPRTGGEETQY
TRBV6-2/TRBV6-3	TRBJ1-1	ASSYSRTGWSF
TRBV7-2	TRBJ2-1	ASSLGGSIGNEQF
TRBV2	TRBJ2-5	ASSGSALETQY
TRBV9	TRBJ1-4	ASSVAGLSEKLF
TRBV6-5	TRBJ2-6	ASSQRGPGANVLT
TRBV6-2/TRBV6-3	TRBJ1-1	ASSYLTGNTEAF
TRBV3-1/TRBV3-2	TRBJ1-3	ASRPGGSEGNTIY
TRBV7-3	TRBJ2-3	ASSQSGVSTDTQY
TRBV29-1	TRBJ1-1	SVSSGGDTEAF
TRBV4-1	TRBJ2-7	ASSQDGRAYEQY
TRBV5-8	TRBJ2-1	ASSLLWQYNEQF
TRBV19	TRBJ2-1	ASSTEGLAGFWRAYNEQF
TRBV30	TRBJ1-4	AWSDLQGEREKLF
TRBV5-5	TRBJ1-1	ASSVGSTEAF
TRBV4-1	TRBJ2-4	ASTPTSLARSRGNIQY